The next 21 T cell receptor beta chains were all read from a single sample in a study of CD8+CD57+ T cells in acquired aplastic anemia (dated by TCRdb to 2016 to 2019). Sequenced on an Illumina HiSeq 2000. Genomic DNA was used as template for profiling of TCR beta VDJ combinations and CDR3 sequences. TCRdb reran the public reads through fastp at Q25 and MiXCR, keeping productive beta chains. One record per CDR3 amino acid sequence lists the most common genes and DNA. For this sample the table gives 160,000 or so distinct CDR3 sequences, of which 70% to 75% were detected only once. Under 60% of the sample is taken by the ten largest. The patients picked for sequencing were ones in whom flow cytometry had shown an expansion of CD8+CD57+ cells. The material sequenced was sorted CD4+, CD8+, or CD8+CD57+ T cells (not recorded which) from PBMCs. The source is a human donor with aplastic anemia.

This chain joins TRBV19 and TRBJ2-6, with D hard to call. The CDR3 totals 17 residues. Trimming removed 3 bases at V and 0 bases at J, with 12 bases between. Germline lookup yields CDR1 LNHDA and CDR2 SQIVND (reference sequence). The CDR3 DNA reads TGTGCCAGTAGTATTACCCCCCAGATCTCTGGGGCCAACGTCCTGACTTTC. This translates into CASSITPQISGANVLTF.

The chain joins TRBV19 to TRBJ1-1; tentatively, D is TRBD1 (5 bases). Trimming removed 5 bases at V and 4 bases at J, with 14 bases between. The CDR3 has 14 amino acids. Germline V gene data show CDR1 as LNHDA and CDR2 as SQIVND (reference sequence). The CDR3 is CASSPRGGSTEAFF. The CDR3 nucleotides read TGTGCCAGTAGTCCAAGGGGTGGGAGCACTGAAGCTTTCTTT.

The chain employs TRBV7-2 and TRBJ1-1; maybe TRBD1 (5 bases). CDR3 length equals 17 residues. Germline assignment: CDR1 SGHTA and CDR2 FQGNSA. V was trimmed by 5 bases and J by 1 base, leaving 20 bases between them. For the CDR3, the DNA is TGTGCCAGCAGCCCGCTCGGAGGGGTGCTTGCGAACACTGAAGCTTTCTTT. It specifies CASSPLGGVLANTEAFF.

The chain uses TRBV25-1 and TRBJ1-2, with 9 bases that match TRBD1. The length of the CDR3 is 14 residues. Trimming cost V 5 bases and J 1 base; bases outside gene matches: 2. Germline V gives CDR1 MGHDK, CDR2 SYGVNS. CDR3: CASSMTGGNYGYTF. The DNA for the CDR3 is TGTGCCAGCAGTATGACAGGGGGTAACTATGGCTACACCTTC.

J is TRBJ2-7 and V is TRBV7-3, with 8 bases lining up with TRBD1. Unmatched junction bases numbered 8, after V lost 2 bases and J lost 5 bases. This CDR3 is built from 15 residues. CDR1 and CDR2 (germline): SGHTA, FQGTGA. The CDR3 loop reads CASSLDAGGGHEQYF. The CDR3 DNA follows: TGTGCCAGCAGCTTAGACGCAGGGGGCGGCCACGAGCAGTACTTC.

In DNA form, the CDR3 reads TGTGCCAGTAGTTCTAGCGGGAGGGTCTCCTACGAGCAGTACTTC. This sequence encodes CASSSSGRVSYEQYF. V gene TRBV19 combines with J gene TRBJ2-7; 12 bases are a match to TRBD2. V dropped 5 bases and J dropped 0; count of bases not matched to a gene: 2. Germline lookup yields CDR1 LNHDA and CDR2 SQIVND (reference sequence). This CDR3 is 15 amino acids long.

V and J are TRBV9 and TRBJ1-1; TRBD1 agrees at 11 bases. This CDR3 is built from 14 residues. V dropped 1 base and J dropped 7; count of bases not matched to a gene: 3. CDR1 is SGDLS and CDR2 is YYNGEE in the germline V gene. CDR3 region: CASSVIGTGGEAFF. In nucleotides, the CDR3 is TGTGCCAGCAGCGTAATCGGGACAGGGGGTGAAGCTTTCTTT. Based on the CDR3 plus reference TRBV9 and TRBJ1-1, the full variable domain is DSGVTQTPKHLITATGQRVTLRCSPRSGDLSVYWYQQSLDQGLQFLIQYYNGEERAKGNILERFSAQQFPDLHSELNLSSLELGDSALYFCASSVIGTGGEAFFGQGTRLTVV.

The chain is built from TRBV7-2 and TRBJ1-2; D unclear. Germline assignment: CDR1 SGHTA and CDR2 FQGNSA. CDR3 length: 15 amino acids. Trimming shortened V by 8 bases and J by 12 bases, and 28 bases separated the two germline ends. The CDR3 loop is CASALLDGVSSGNTF. The CDR3 region has the DNA TGTGCCAGCGCGCTTCTTGACGGGGTGAGCTCTGGAAACACCTTC.

V and J are TRBV2 and TRBJ1-3, with TRBD1 matching 8 bases. Germline V gene lookup returns CDR1 SNHLY and CDR2 FYNNEI. The CDR3 extends over 14 amino acids. V trimming: 7 bases; J trimming: 2 bases; junction bases outside the gene matches: 4. The CDR3 region has the DNA TGTGCCAGCACCACGGACAGGGCTGGAAACACCATATATTTT. Residues: CASTTDRAGNTIYF.

This clonotype was found once. The chain combines TRBV20-1 with TRBJ1-4; 7 nucleotides agree with TRBD1. Germline assignment: CDR1 DFQATT and CDR2 SNEGSKA (reference sequence). The V and J ends lost 3 bases and 8 bases, in that order; junction bases with no gene match: 9. This CDR3 contains 14 residues. Here the CDR3 DNA reads TGCAGTGCTAGGGAGAGGGGACAGAAAGAAAAACTGTTTTTT. This gives the protein CSARERGQKEKLFF.

V usage is TRBV7-9 and J usage is TRBJ1-1, with TRBD1 identical over 7 bases. Germline V gene lookup returns CDR1 SEHNR and CDR2 FQNEAQ (reference sequence). J lost 0 bases, V lost 8 bases, and 3 bases had no gene match. This CDR3 region has 13 residues. The CDR3, as DNA: TGTGCCAGCTACAGGGGTATGAACACTGAAGCTTTCTTT. The encoded protein is CASYRGMNTEAFF.

The rearrangement links TRBV24-1 to TRBJ2-1; the D is unclear. This CDR3 region has 13 residues. Germline values: CDR1 KGHDR, CDR2 SFDVKD. The V end lost 2 bases, the J end lost 14 bases, and 15 bases lay between the germline ends. CDR3: CATSDYTARDKFF. The CDR3 coding sequence is TGTGCCACCAGTGATTACACCGCAAGGGATAAGTTCTTC.

This sequence joins TRBV20-1 and TRBJ1-2; the D is unclear. The CDR3 is made up of 13 amino acids. CDR1 DFQATT and CDR2 SNEGSKA come from the germline V gene (reference sequence). Trimming pared 5 bases from V and 6 bases from J, leaving 16 bases between. CDR3 loop: CSAVLSRTDGYTF. CDR3 sequence (DNA): TGCAGTGCTGTCCTGAGTCGAACGGATGGCTACACCTTC.

This clonotype appeared many times. This chain connects TRBV6-2 or TRBV6-3 to TRBJ2-5, with 7 nucleotides matching TRBD1. The J segment lost 3 bases and the V segment lost 0 bases, leaving 7 bases of the junction unmatched. The germline V gene has CDR1 MNHEY and CDR2 SVGEGT. This CDR3 region has 16 residues. CDR3 DNA sequence: TGTGCCAGCAGTTACTCGAGGGGGCTAGAAAAAGAGACCCAGTACTTC. This codes for CASSYSRGLEKETQYF.

The gene calls are TRBV20-1 and TRBJ2-1; 10 nucleotides match TRBD2. Germline V CDR1 and CDR2: DFQATT, SNEGSKA (reference sequence). CDR3 size: 15 residues. J lost 0 bases, V lost 4 bases, and 3 bases had no gene match. The CDR3 nucleotides read TGCAGTGCTACCGGACTAGCGGACTCCTACAATGAGCAGTTCTTC. It codes for CSATGLADSYNEQFF.

This clonotype has only a few counts. This chain joins TRBV12-3 or TRBV12-4 and TRBJ1-1; 8 bases match TRBD1. After removal of 0 bases from V and 0 bases from J, the junction contained 6 bases not matched to a gene. The CDR3 consists of 17 residues. DNA of the CDR3: TGTGCCAGCAGTTTAGCCAGGGGGCGCGCCGTGAACACTGAAGCTTTCTTT. It codes for CASSLARGRAVNTEAFF.

At least ten counts were recorded for this clonotype. The chain has TRBV6-1 and TRBJ2-5; 8 bases are a match to TRBD2. Germline V gene sequence: CDR1 MNHNS, CDR2 SASEGT. V was pared by 3 bases and J by 2 bases, with 5 bases of the junction left unmatched. This CDR3 spans 15 amino acids. CDR3 sequence (DNA): TGTGCCAGCAGTGAGGTAGCGGGGCAGCAAGAGACCCAGTACTTC. It encodes CASSEVAGQQETQYF.

This chain links TRBV5-4 with TRBJ2-2; tentatively, D is TRBD2 (6 bases). Trimming pared 4 bases from V and 7 bases from J, leaving 20 bases between. Germline CDR1 SGHNT, CDR2 YYREEE (reference sequence). The CDR3 length is 16 residues. CDR3 coding DNA: TGTGCCAGCAGCCACGGTGGCGGGGTAAGAAGCGGGGAGCTGTTTTTT. Its translation: CASSHGGGVRSGELFF.

This clonotype has at least ten counts. The chain's CDR3 is CASSDSEGAGEAFF. The CDR3 region has the DNA TGTGCCAGCAGTGACTCCGAGGGGGCTGGTGAAGCTTTCTTT. The chain couples TRBV6-4 to TRBJ1-1; 7 bases agree with TRBD1. In germline, CDR1 is MRHNA, CDR2 SNTAGT. Trimming at V came to 0 bases and at J to 7 bases, leaving 5 bases not matched to a gene. The CDR3 totals 14 residues.

The V call is TRBV2, the J call TRBJ2-1; D is unresolved. V lost 7 bases to trimming and J lost 9 bases, with 16 bases between them. Looked up from germline, CDR1 is SNHLY and CDR2 is FYNNEI. The CDR3 contains 13 residues. The CDR3 here is CASTDFRHREQFF. The CDR3 region has the DNA TGTGCCAGCACAGACTTTAGGCATCGTGAGCAGTTCTTC.

The chain carries TRBV7-9 and TRBJ1-4, with 8 nucleotides matching TRBD1. Looked up from germline, CDR1 is SEHNR and CDR2 is FQNEAQ (reference sequence). This CDR3 comprises 11 residues. Trimming took 5 bases from V and 13 from J; bases not matched to a gene: 3. CDR3 nucleotides: TGTGCCAGCAGCCAAGGACAGGGACTGTTTTTT. Amino acid sequence: CASSQGQGLFF.